These T cell receptor beta chains were read from a single sample in a study of technical replicates of blood from several donors. Some clones are missing from TCRdb's copy, which holds only in-frame ones; the method was immunoSEQ multiplex PCR. The sample includes 60,000 to 90,000 clones, nearly 98% of them seen just once. The material sequenced was T cells isolated from PBMCs. The receptors were sampled from a human donor in good health. Each CDR3 is given with its conserved first and last residue. D genes are given only for firm matches. The size of a clone is reported for some rows only, either as once, few or many, or as a class for expanded clones.

CDR3 length,D gene,J gene,V gene,clone size,CDR3 DNA,CDR3 protein
16,TRBD2,TRBJ2-7,TRBV5-1,-,TGCGCCAGCAGCGACATACTAGCGGATCGTTCCTACGAGCAGTACTTC,CASSDILADRSYEQYF
14,-,TRBJ1-2,TRBV15,-,TGTGCCACCAGCAGAGATGTGGGGCTCGACGGCTACACCTTC,CATSRDVGLDGYTF
15,TRBD2,TRBJ2-2,TRBV4-2,-,TGTGCCAGCAGCCAGAGACTAGCGGACACCGGGGAGCTGTTTTTT,CASSQRLADTGELFF
13,TRBD1,TRBJ1-3,TRBV7-8,-,TGTGCCAGCAGCTTGGACAGGGGAAACACCATATATTTT,CASSLDRGNTIYF
15,-,TRBJ1-1,TRBV25-1,-,TGTGCCAGCAGTCAGACAGGTAATATGAACACTGAAGCTTTCTTT,CASSQTGNMNTEAFF
18,-,TRBJ2-7,TRBV28,once,TGTGCCAGCAGTTTATGGAAGTCTGGACATACGACCTCCTACGAGCAGTACTTC,CASSLWKSGHTTSYEQYF
13,-,TRBJ1-1,TRBV11-3,-,TGTGCCAGCAGCTTAGGCGTGGACACTGAAGCTTTCTTT,CASSLGVDTEAFF
12,-,TRBJ2-1,TRBV29-1,-,TGCAGCGTAGAGCTCTTAGGGGATGAGCAGTTCTTC,CSVELLGDEQFF
18,TRBD2,TRBJ2-2,TRBV5-1,-,TGCGCCAGCAGCTTAAAAGCGGGAGGGCCTTTTAACACCGGGGAGCTGTTTTTT,CASSLKAGGPFNTGELFF
15,TRBD2,TRBJ2-5,TRBV6-5,-,TGTGCCAGCAGCCCGGGACTAGTTAACCAAGAGACCCAGTACTTC,CASSPGLVNQETQYF
16,TRBD1,TRBJ2-7,TRBV7-9,-,TGTGCCAGCAGCTCGCAAACTACGGGACAGGGCTACGAGCAGTACTTC,CASSSQTTGQGYEQYF
14,TRBD1,TRBJ1-2,TRBV19,-,TGTGCCACCTTACGGGACAGAGATTTCTATGGCTACACCTTC,CATLRDRDFYGYTF
14,-,TRBJ2-7,TRBV18,-,TGTGCCAGCTCACCAGTCGACAGCTCCTACGAGCAGTACTTC,CASSPVDSSYEQYF
13,-,TRBJ1-1,TRBV18,-,TGTGCCAGCTCACCAGGGCTGAACACTGAAGCTTTCTTT,CASSPGLNTEAFF
16,-,TRBJ1-3,TRBV12-2,-,-,CASRPRTVGSGNTIYF
16,-,TRBJ2-2,TRBV28,-,TGTGCCAGCAGTTTCATCGTCCGGCAGGGACACGGGGAGCTGTTTTTT,CASSFIVRQGHGELFF
15,-,TRBJ1-5,TRBV30,-,TGTGCCTGGAGTGCCCACACGGGAAGCAATCAGCCCCAGCATTTT,CAWSAHTGSNQPQHF
17,-,TRBJ2-3,TRBV10-3,once,TGTGCCATCAGTGATCAAGCGGTCGTTTCTAGCACAGATACGCAGTATTTT,CAISDQAVVSSTDTQYF
14,-,TRBJ1-5,TRBV5-6,-,TGTGCCAGCAGCGCAGGGGATTTAGGACAGCCCCAGCATTTT,CASSAGDLGQPQHF
14,TRBD2,TRBJ2-7,TRBV11-3,-,TGTGCCAGCAGCCCGGGGCTAGCGGCCGGGGAGCAGTACTTC,CASSPGLAAGEQYF
16,TRBD2,TRBJ2-1,TRBV5-1,-,TGCGCCAGCAGCTTGCCGACTAGCGGGAGGTACAATGAGCAGTTCTTC,CASSLPTSGRYNEQFF
15,-,TRBJ1-2,TRBV9,-,TGTGCCAGCAGCGTAGATGCAGGGGAAGGCTATGGCTACACCTTC,CASSVDAGEGYGYTF
15,TRBD1,TRBJ1-2,TRBV7-2,-,TGTGCCAGCAGCTTGGTAGGGGGCAGCAACTATGGCTACACCTTC,CASSLVGGSNYGYTF
14,-,TRBJ2-3,TRBV4-1,-,TGCGCCAGCAGCCTACGACTAGATCCAGATACGCAGTATTTT,CASSLRLDPDTQYF
15,-,TRBJ2-7,TRBV19,-,TGTGCCAGTTCCCCTGGGGGGGCCCCCTCCTACGAGCAGTACTTC,CASSPGGAPSYEQYF
17,TRBD1,TRBJ2-1,TRBV7-9,-,TGTGCCAGCAGCTGGACTAAGGGACAGGGGCTGTACAATGAGCAGTTCTTC,CASSWTKGQGLYNEQFF
14,-,TRBJ1-1,TRBV4-3,-,TGCGCCAGCAGCCGAGTAGAAGGAGGAAGTGAAGCTTTCTTT,CASSRVEGGSEAFF
14,TRBD2,TRBJ2-7,TRBV29-1,few,TGCAGCGTTGCGATAGCGGGGAGCTCCTACGAGCAGTACTTC,CSVAIAGSSYEQYF
13,TRBD2,TRBJ2-1,TRBV29-1,-,TGCAGCGCCTTTAGCGGGGAATACAATGAGCAGTTCTTC,CSAFSGEYNEQFF
12,-,TRBJ1-2,TRBV2,-,TGTGCCAGCAGTCTCCCAGGGGATGGCTACACCTTC,CASSLPGDGYTF
14,-,TRBJ2-7,TRBV7-3,-,TGTGCCAGCAGCTGGAATGGGGGGAGCTACGAGCAGTACTTC,CASSWNGGSYEQYF
15,-,TRBJ1-1,TRBV6-6,-,TGTGCCAGCAGTCGCAGGGCTTTTCTGAACACTGAAGCTTTCTTT,CASSRRAFLNTEAFF
14,-,TRBJ1-3,TRBV6-6,few,TGTGCCAGCAGGGGGGAGGGCTCTGGAAACACCATATATTTT,CASRGEGSGNTIYF
15,TRBD2,TRBJ2-7,TRBV9,-,TGTGCCAGCAGTGAAATAGCGGGACCATCCTACGAGCAGTACTTC,CASSEIAGPSYEQYF
13,TRBD1,TRBJ2-5,TRBV29-1,-,TGCAGCGTAAGGGACAGGGGGAGAGAGACCCAGTACTTC,CSVRDRGRETQYF
15,TRBD1,TRBJ1-1,TRBV15,few,TGTGCCACCAGCTCCACCGGGACAGGGAACACTGAAGCTTTCTTT,CATSSTGTGNTEAFF
14,TRBD1,TRBJ2-7,TRBV4-3,once,TGCGCCAGCAGCTTGGACAGGGAGGTTAACGAGCAGTACTTC,CASSLDREVNEQYF
15,-,TRBJ2-7,TRBV4-3,-,TGCGCCAGCAGCCAAATTCGGGGTGAGGCTTTCGAGCAGTACTTC,CASSQIRGEAFEQYF
14,-,TRBJ1-3,TRBV19,-,TGTGCCAGTAGCATACAGGGTGTTGGAAACACCATATATTTT,CASSIQGVGNTIYF
11,-,TRBJ2-5,TRBV30,-,TGTGCCTGGAGCGTGCGAGAGACCCAGTACTTC,CAWSVRETQYF
15,TRBD1,TRBJ2-1,TRBV6-5,-,TGTGCCAGCAGTTACTCCGGGACAGGGTGGAATGAGCAGTTCTTC,CASSYSGTGWNEQFF
15,-,TRBJ2-7,TRBV11-2,once,TGTGCCAGCAGCTTAGTAAGGGGAGGACTCTACGAGCAGTACTTC,CASSLVRGGLYEQYF
15,TRBD2,TRBJ2-3,TRBV27,-,TGTGCCAGCAGCTACGGACTAGCGGGATTAGATACGCAGTATTTT,CASSYGLAGLDTQYF
12,-,TRBJ2-2,TRBV29-1,-,TGCAGCGTTGGAGTTGGAGCCGGGGAGCTGTTTTTT,CSVGVGAGELFF
17,-,TRBJ2-3,TRBV30,once,TGTGCCTGGAGTGCGGGCCGCGGCGGGGATACCACAGATACGCAGTATTTT,CAWSAGRGGDTTDTQYF
15,TRBD2,TRBJ2-7,TRBV11-2,-,TGTGCCAGCAGCTTAGGGACTAGCGGGATTTACGAGCAGTACTTC,CASSLGTSGIYEQYF
16,TRBD2,TRBJ2-7,TRBV11-3,-,TGTGCCAGCAGCTTAGATGGCCGGGAGGGCCGGGACGAGCAGTACTTC,CASSLDGREGRDEQYF
14,TRBD1,TRBJ2-7,TRBV28,-,TGTGCCAGCAGCTCGGGACAGTACTCCTACGAGCAGTACTTC,CASSSGQYSYEQYF
15,TRBD2,TRBJ2-1,TRBV4-3,-,TGCGCCAGCAGCCAAGTACTAGCGGTCTACAATGAGCAGTTCTTC,CASSQVLAVYNEQFF
15,TRBD1,TRBJ1-2,TRBV7-6,-,TGTGCCAGCAGCCAACTAGGGGGCGCTCCCCATGGCTACACCTTC,CASSQLGGAPHGYTF
12,-,TRBJ2-1,TRBV30,-,TGTGCCTGGATCGGGAGTGCGAATGAGCAGTTCTTC,CAWIGSANEQFF
13,TRBD1,TRBJ1-3,TRBV30,-,TGTGCCTCAGGGGGAAGCTCTGGAAACACCATATATTTT,CASGGSSGNTIYF
16,TRBD2,TRBJ2-1,TRBV13,-,TGTGCCAGCAGCTCACAGCCGGGACTAGCGGCCAATGAGCAGTTCTTC,CASSSQPGLAANEQFF
14,-,TRBJ2-7,TRBV19,-,TGTGCCAGTAGTATCGGGCAGGGGGGCTACGAGCAGTACTTC,CASSIGQGGYEQYF
13,-,TRBJ1-4,TRBV5-6,-,TGTGCCAGCAGCCAAGGGGGTGACAGTGTGGTACGTTTT,CASSQGGDSVVRF
16,TRBD1,TRBJ2-7,TRBV25-1,-,TGTGCCAGCACCCCCTACGCCGGGACAGCAACCTACGAGCAGTACTTC,CASTPYAGTATYEQYF
14,-,TRBJ2-7,TRBV6-5,-,TGTGCCAGCAGTGTCGACATATCCTCCTACGAGCAGTACTTC,CASSVDISSYEQYF
14,-,TRBJ1-4,TRBV25-1,-,TGTGCCAGCAGTGTCGTAGGGGATAATGAAAAACTGTTTTTT,CASSVVGDNEKLFF
15,-,TRBJ1-4,TRBV5-4,-,TGTGCCAGCAGCTTGGACAGGGCAACTAATGAAAAACTGTTTTTT,CASSLDRATNEKLFF